The next 27 T cell receptor beta chains were all read from a single sample in a study of cytomegalovirus exposure and HLA in healthy donors. Amplification used 60 Vbeta primers and 13 Jbeta primers. The table came from immunoSEQ multiplex PCR; TCRdb's copy has only in-frame clones and leaves some out. The table records approximately 100,000 clones, around 80% of them present only once. Sequenced: PBMCs. The receptors derive from a female donor in good health and CMV-seronegative.

This CDR3 reads CASSIPGNTEAFF. CDR3 nucleotide sequence: TGTGCCAGTAGTATACCAGGGAACACTGAAGCTTTCTTT. The chain joins TRBV19 to TRBJ1-1; D unclear. From germline, CDR1 is LNHDA and CDR2 SQIVND (reference sequence). Trimming took off 2 bases at V and 1 base at J, with 5 bases between the two ends. This CDR3 has 13 amino acids.

J is TRBJ1-1 and V is TRBV7-9, with D hard to call. The CDR3 extends over 15 amino acids. Germline CDR1 SEHNR, CDR2 FQNEAQ (reference sequence). The V and J ends lost 5 bases and 2 bases respectively, with 15 bases between them. This chain's CDR3 is CASSPRDTLNTEAFF. CDR3 nucleotides: TGTGCCAGCAGCCCCAGAGACACCCTTAACACTGAAGCTTTCTTT.

The chain recombines TRBV27 with TRBJ1-6; TRBD1 matches at 8 bases. Trimming took 5 bases from V and 7 from J; bases not matched to a gene: 7. In germline, CDR1 is MNHEY, CDR2 SMNVEV (reference sequence). The CDR3 extends over 15 amino acids. The CDR3 DNA follows: TGTGCCAGCAGTCCCGTTGCAGGGGGCAATTCACCCCTCCACTTT. Amino acids: CASSPVAGGNSPLHF.

The chain has TRBV2 and TRBJ2-7; 10 nucleotides line up with TRBD2. V lost 6 bases, J lost 2 bases, and 4 bases stayed unmatched. There are 14 residues in the CDR3. Germline V gene sequence: CDR1 SNHLY, CDR2 FYNNEI. The CDR3 loop is CASRGTSETYEQYF. CDR3 DNA: TGTGCCAGCAGAGGGACTAGCGAAACCTACGAGCAGTACTTC.

V and J are TRBV2 and TRBJ2-3, with D possibly matching TRBD2 (6 bases). This CDR3 is 15 amino acids long. V lost 0 bases to trimming and J lost 2 bases, with 9 bases between them. Germline V gene data show CDR1 as SNHLY and CDR2 as FYNNEI. The CDR3 nucleotides read TGTGCCAGCAGTGAAGCGGGACTTTTCACAGATACGCAGTATTTT. Translated: CASSEAGLFTDTQYF.

The V gene is TRBV29-1, the J gene TRBJ2-2; weak D call: TRBD2 (6 bases). The CDR3 sequence is 13 residues long. Per germline, CDR1 SQVTM and CDR2 ANQGSEA. V dropped 5 bases and J dropped 4 bases, with 11 bases sitting between them. This CDR3 is CSVTTSSTGELFF. CDR3 in DNA: TGCAGCGTTACTACTAGCAGCACCGGGGAGCTGTTTTTT.

The chain employs TRBV5-1 and TRBJ2-6; 8 positions match TRBD1. This CDR3 has 18 amino acids. CDR1 SGHRS and CDR2 YFSETQ come from the germline V gene. The junction had 7 bases not matched to a gene; V was cut back by 1 base and J by 1 base. This CDR3 is CASSLSFGQGSGANVLTF. The DNA for the CDR3 is TGCGCCAGCAGCTTGTCATTCGGACAGGGATCTGGGGCCAACGTCCTGACTTTC.

V is TRBV5-4 and J is TRBJ1-2; 8 bases agree with TRBD1. There are 16 residues in the CDR3. V gave up 4 bases and J gave up 1 base; unmatched junction bases: 9. Germline CDR1 reads SGHNT; CDR2 reads YYREEE (reference sequence). The DNA for the CDR3 is TGTGCCAGCAGCGGGGGGACAGGCGGTCTTAACTATGGCTACACCTTC. Translation gives CASSGGTGGLNYGYTF. Looking up the rest from reference TRBV5-4 and TRBJ1-2 gives the full variable domain: ETGVTQSPTHLIKTRGQQVTLRCSSQSGHNTVSWYQQALGQGPQFIFQYYREEENGRGNFPPRFSGLQFPNYSSELNVNALELDDSALYLCASSGGTGGLNYGYTFGSGTRLTVV.

The chain joins TRBV2 to TRBJ1-1; 8 bases align to TRBD1. CDR1 and CDR2 from the germline V gene are SNHLY and FYNNEI. The trim removed 10 bases at V and 1 base at J, leaving 14 bases unmatched. The CDR3 is 16 amino acids. The CDR3 protein is CATPSAGQGGNTEAFF. CDR3 bases: TGTGCCACCCCCTCTGCAGGACAGGGAGGGAACACTGAAGCTTTCTTT.

This clone was seen only a few times. This sequence joins TRBV5-1 and TRBJ1-4; no clear D gene. Germline lookup yields CDR1 SGHRS and CDR2 YFSETQ. V shed 7 bases and J shed 0 bases, with 10 bases lying between them. The CDR3 is made up of 14 amino acids. CDR3 loop: CASARDATNEKLFF. CDR3 sequence (DNA): TGCGCCAGCGCAAGAGATGCAACTAATGAAAAACTGTTTTTT.

The chain joins TRBV15 to TRBJ1-4; no clear D gene. V lost 1 base and J lost 7, with 16 bases in between. Germline-derived CDR1 and CDR2 are LNHNV and YYDKDF (reference sequence). This CDR3 has 16 amino acids. CDR3 residues: CATSRVRGPGGEKLFF. CDR3 nucleotide sequence: TGTGCCACCAGCAGAGTCCGCGGGCCGGGAGGTGAAAAACTGTTTTTT.

This chain links TRBV7-9 with TRBJ1-1; maybe TRBD1 (6 bases). This CDR3 region has 16 residues. Per the germline V gene, CDR1 is SEHNR and CDR2 is FQNEAQ (reference sequence). Trimming took off 5 bases at V and 0 bases at J, with 16 bases between the two ends. The CDR3 spells CASSPPGGRLNTEAFF. The CDR3 nucleotides read TGTGCCAGCAGCCCCCCCGGGGGGCGACTGAACACTGAAGCTTTCTTT.

The rearrangement links TRBV27 to TRBJ1-2, with 7 nucleotides matching TRBD1. V shed 2 bases and J 2 bases; nucleotides not matched to a gene: 5. The CDR3 loop spans 15 amino acids. Germline loops: CDR1 MNHEY, CDR2 SMNVEV (reference sequence). CDR3 sequence (DNA): TGTGCCAGCAGTTTACCCGGACAGGCCAACTATGGCTACACCTTC. This sequence encodes CASSLPGQANYGYTF.

The genes are TRBV11-2 and TRBJ1-2; D is unclear. The ends were cut back, 4 bases at V and 8 bases at J, with 11 bases in the middle. The CDR3 consists of 12 residues. CDR1 and CDR2 from the germline V gene are SGHAT and FQNNGV. CDR3 amino acids: CASSSGIRGYTF. For the CDR3, the DNA is TGTGCCAGCAGCTCGGGGATACGGGGCTACACCTTC.

This clone was seen only once. The identical CDR3 is also encoded by other nucleotide sequences in the sample. The chain combines TRBV18 with TRBJ1-1; no clear D. V was trimmed by 2 bases and J by 1 base, leaving 5 bases between them. The CDR3 is 13 residues long. CDR1 KGHSH and CDR2 LQKENI come from the germline V gene. The CDR3 sequence is CASSPGQNTEAFF. CDR3 in DNA: TGTGCCAGCTCACCAGGGCAGAACACTGAAGCTTTCTTT.

The rearrangement links TRBV6-1 to TRBJ1-2; D ambiguous. This CDR3 spans 14 amino acids. Trimming removed 4 bases at V and 4 bases at J, with 13 bases between. Germline V CDR1 and CDR2: MNHNS, SASEGT. Here the CDR3 reads CASSGGPGGYGYTF. The DNA for the CDR3 is TGTGCCAGCAGTGGAGGGCCCGGCGGCTATGGCTACACCTTC.

The genes are TRBV2 and TRBJ2-7, with 8 bases fitting TRBD2. CDR1 and CDR2 from the germline V gene are SNHLY and FYNNEI. J gave up 3 bases and V 4 bases, and 5 bases lay outside the gene matches. The CDR3 covers 14 residues. CDR3 nucleotide sequence: TGTGCCAGCAGTGTGAGCGGGGGTGACTACGAGCAGTACTTC. Encoded protein: CASSVSGGDYEQYF.

In the case of this clone: At one end, the junction sequence differs from germline, possibly due to a read error. The CDR3 DNA sequence: TGCGCCAGCAGCAGGGCCGGGACAGGGCTTGGCTACCCCTTC. Encoded protein: CASSRAGTGLGYPF. J is TRBJ1-2 and V is TRBV5-1, with TRBD1 identical over 9 bases. This CDR3 spans 14 amino acids. In germline, CDR1 is SGHRS, CDR2 YFSETQ.

This clone was detected only a few times. This rearrangement joins TRBV7-9 to TRBJ1-2; D ambiguous. The germline CDR1 and CDR2 sequences are SEHNR and FQNEAQ (reference sequence). This CDR3 contains 13 residues. Trimming took 5 bases from V and 5 from J, leaving 12 bases between them. This chain's CDR3 is CASSLVDTYGYTF. The CDR3 DNA reads TGTGCCAGCAGCCTGGTCGACACTTATGGCTACACCTTC.

CDR3 protein: CASSYQVEGYGYTF. In DNA, the CDR3 is TGTGCCAGCAGCTATCAAGTCGAGGGCTATGGCTACACCTTC. The rearrangement joins TRBV7-2 to TRBJ1-2; no definite D call. The germline V gene encodes CDR1 SGHTA and CDR2 FQGNSA. The CDR3 consists of 14 residues. V lost 4 bases and J lost 4, with 13 bases in between.

The J gene is TRBJ2-1, the V gene TRBV7-9; 10 positions match TRBD1. After removal of 7 bases from V and 6 bases from J, the junction contained 9 bases not matched to a gene. Germline values: CDR1 SEHNR, CDR2 FQNEAQ (reference sequence). The CDR3 has 15 residues. Here the CDR3 reads CASIPGQGFFNEQFF. DNA of the CDR3: TGTGCCAGCATCCCGGGACAGGGGTTTTTCAATGAGCAGTTCTTC.

The gene calls are TRBV14 and TRBJ1-6; D gene uncertain. This CDR3 spans 14 amino acids. V was pared by 3 bases and J by 4 bases, with 7 bases between. In germline, CDR1 is SGHDN, CDR2 FVKESK. In DNA form, the CDR3 reads TGTGCCAGCAGCCACAGGATTTATAATTCACCCCTCCACTTT. Protein sequence: CASSHRIYNSPLHF.

This clone showed up just a few times. V gene TRBV6-6 combines with J gene TRBJ1-1; D is unresolved. The germline V and J ends were trimmed by 7 bases and 4 bases, with 16 bases remaining between them. Germline CDR1 is MNHNY and CDR2 is SVGAGI (reference sequence). The length of the CDR3 is 14 residues. The CDR3: CASIPTDDLTEAFF. In DNA form, the CDR3 reads TGTGCCAGCATTCCTACCGATGATCTCACTGAAGCTTTCTTT.

The rearrangement uses TRBV7-6 and TRBJ2-5, with D hard to call. The CDR3 spans 11 residues. Looked up from germline, CDR1 is SGHVS and CDR2 is FNYEAQ. The V end lost 9 bases, the J end lost 5 bases, and 10 bases lay between the germline ends. The CDR3 loop is CASELEETQYF. CDR3 sequence (DNA): TGTGCCAGTGAACTGGAGGAGACCCAGTACTTC.

This clone has more than one count but fewer than ten. J is TRBJ2-7 and V is TRBV7-2, with D possibly matching TRBD2 (6 bases). The CDR3 contains 14 residues. The V and J ends lost 5 bases and 1 base respectively, with 12 bases between them. Per germline, CDR1 SGHTA and CDR2 FQGNSA. CDR3 nucleotide sequence: TGTGCCAGCAGCCCGGGACTGGTTTCCTACGAGCAGTACTTC. It is translated as CASSPGLVSYEQYF.

V gene TRBV2 combines with J gene TRBJ2-5; 10 bases are shared with TRBD2. This CDR3 has 15 residues. V was clipped by 6 bases and J by 5 bases; unmatched bases: 9. CDR1 is SNHLY and CDR2 is FYNNEI in the germline V gene. This chain's CDR3 is CASRLSGGALETQYF. The CDR3 DNA reads as TGTGCCAGCAGGTTAAGCGGGGGGGCTTTGGAGACCCAGTACTTC.

This clone has just one count. The V gene is TRBV7-8, the J gene TRBJ1-2; 10 bases fit TRBD1. The CDR3 is 17 amino acids. Germline CDR1 reads SGHVS; CDR2 reads FQNEAQ. V was clipped by 5 bases and J by 4 bases; unmatched bases: 13. The DNA of the CDR3 is TGTGCCAGCAGCCCTCGGGACAGGGGTCTCTCTAGCTATGGCTACACCTTC. Amino acid sequence: CASSPRDRGLSSYGYTF.